This is a list of T cell receptor beta chains from one sample in a study of CD8+CD57+ T cells in acquired aplastic anemia. TCRdb recomputed calls from the reads with MiXCR, one row per CDR3 protein. The table records 150,000 to 200,000 distinct CDR3 sequences, 40% to 55% of them present only once. The material sequenced was sorted CD4+, CD8+, or CD8+CD57+ T cells (not recorded which) from PBMCs. Receptors originate from a human donor in good health. Each CDR3 is given with its conserved first and last residue. Each record gives: clone size, V gene, CDR3 protein. The size field is filled for only some rows; it gives once, few, many or a size class.

NA | TRBV2 | CASSQDPGLAGGDTQYF
NA | TRBV15 | CATSRVGGGYEQYF
few | TRBV11-3 | CASSRLGGRRTDTQYF
NA | TRBV15 | CATSRVAGGTGEQYF
NA | TRBV20-1 | CSARQGGDTYEQYF
many | TRBV2 | CASRADLPQRQPQHF
NA | TRBV9 | CASSGREDGYTF
many | TRBV4-2 | CASSPGLAAINEQFF
few | TRBV7-9 | CASSLRGEQYF
many | TRBV19 | CASSSNSMNTEAFF
few | TRBV29-1 | CSVVGRRNTEAFF
many | TRBV9 | CASRGESSGGYTF
few | TRBV24-1 | CATSDITSEKLFF
many | TRBV7-9 | CASSQGGVANEKLFF
many | TRBV5-4 | CASSPGAGGHYGYTF
NA | TRBV2 | CASSSGRGIYEQYF
many | TRBV6-1 | CASSQTSNQPQHF
few | TRBV10-3 | CAAGGHNNEQFF
NA | TRBV3-1 | CASSQYTGPGELFF
many | TRBV14 | CASSPTGGWYEQYF
few | TRBV2 | CASGAGGNGYTF
once | TRBV28 | CASSPLIQPQHF
many | TRBV20-1 | CSARDSEKLFF
NA | TRBV2 | CASNGGQGGWDEQFF
NA | TRBV30 | CAWSVGQSYLYGYTF
NA | TRBV15 | CATSGRGEGRDTQYF
NA | TRBV20-1 | CSARDGRAGVHEQYF
NA | TRBV28 | CASSSPGRGDTQYF
NA | TRBV25-1 | CASSEGQTRSYEQYF
few | TRBV6-5 | CASSSHRGGNTIYF
many | TRBV11-2 | CASSYTGTSGGTDTQYF
few | TRBV7-7 | CASSLRTSETQYF
many | TRBV14 | CASSRRYNSPLHF
few | TRBV27 | CASSPPGQPNEKLFF
NA | TRBV5-1 | CASSLIGEGLYGYTF
many | TRBV5-1 | CASSLDTWTGSAFF
NA | TRBV7-3 | CASSPSYSGANVLTF
few | TRBV18 | CASSPTGTYEQYF
few | TRBV18 | CASSPLDRTDTQYF
NA | TRBV5-6 | CASSWKGLGPYEQYF